Sequencing of this T cell receptor beta chain was carried out in a study of identifying expanded T cells in peripheral blood. Overall study results and limits: Approximately 1.1 clones differed between technical replicates, versus about 16 and 19 over time. Variance in clone template counts between approximately two-week samples significantly increased with total template count across all healthy donors.

Collection occurred without any documented infections or immune events in donors. Trimming cost V 3 bases and J 8 bases; bases outside gene matches: 6. This CDR3 is built from 16 residues. The germline gives CDR1 LNHDA, CDR2 SQIVND (reference sequence). A word on this clone: The antigen is undetermined.

The data were produced by immunoSEQ multiplex PCR, yet TCRdb's version contains in-frame clones alone and is incomplete. This sample yields 75,000 to 90,000 clones, of which 84% are seen a single time; 18% belongs to the top ten. The receptor comes from a person between 18 and 69 years old in good health. The sample taken for sequencing was blood. The chain joins TRBV19 to TRBJ2-1; 14 bases align to TRBD2. CDR3 protein: CASSIQTSGRADEQFF. As DNA, the CDR3 is TGTGCCAGTAGTATCCAGACTAGCGGGAGGGCCGATGAGCAGTTCTTC.